This T cell receptor (beta chain) emerged from a study of beta chain bispecific antibodies for T cell cancers (dated by TCRdb to about 2021). Turning to the overall study: Healthy donor T cells were cocultured with T cell leukemia lines and bispecific antibodies, then TRBV sequencing of surviving cells measured the depletion of each TRBV family. On the cell surface, TRBV12 (TRBV12-3) was expressed by Jurkat cells, whereas TRBV5-5 was expressed by HPB-ALL cells. What the work shows at the level of the full study, not this receptor alone: Cross-reactivity of the anti-TRBV5-5 antibody with TRBV5-6 was attributed to high sequence similarity between the two genes. Each sequenced sample mixed leukemia cell line cells with normal T cells, and most targeted TRBV signal came from the leukemia cells rather than normal T cells.

The libraries included unique molecular identifier barcodes, and the barcodes were used to quantify clonotypes. Qiagen AllPrep DNA/RNA Micro kits were used to isolate total RNA, and an Agilent TapeStation was used to check RNA quality. TCR beta libraries were constructed by 5' RACE, in which cDNA synthesis was followed by two PCR steps with TCR beta constant-region gene-specific primers. TCR beta libraries were sequenced on an Illumina MiSeq platform. As for how the authors treated the data: Reads were processed with MIGEC, MiXCR and VDJtools. Clonotype frequency was calculated as the fraction of unique molecular identifiers assigned to a given clonotype among all unique molecular identifiers in the sample. Any TRBV gene that IMGT lists as a pseudogene or open reading frame, and is therefore nonfunctional, such as TRBV1, TRBV12-1 and TRBV21, was left out. TCRdb itself trimmed the public reads at Q25 with fastp, ran MiXCR and retained productive beta chains. Merged by CDR3 protein, the rows form single entries marked with the most common genes and DNA. The V and J calls were determined by TCRdb, not by the authors. Across this sample there are some 17,000 distinct CDR3 sequences, with around 2.1% seen only once. The top ten constitute about 7% of the sample.

This clonotype was counted ten times or more. No antigen is known for it. Base qualities are missing; no much larger clone stands one base away. T cells were expanded from blood mononuclear cells for two to three days with either the anti-CD3 antibody OKT3 or CD3/CD28 Dynabeads. The expanded T cells were grown in RPMI 1640 containing approximately 10% fetal bovine serum, recombinant human IL-2 (100 IU/ml) and IL-7 (around 5 ng/ml). For cocultures, about 50,000 normal T cells were combined with about 50,000 target cells and bispecific antibody in roughly 100 ul and incubated for 17 hours at 37 degrees C. Each bispecific antibody was composed of two single-chain variable fragments, which were expressed in a single-chain diabody format with a His tag. The effector T cells were obtained from healthy human donors, with peripheral blood mononuclear cells isolated from leukapheresis samples by Ficoll density gradient centrifugation.

Based on the germline V gene (reference sequence), the CDR1 and CDR2 sequences are LNHDA and SQIVND. The CDR3 holds 15 amino acids from the cysteine to the phenylalanine. Solely the CDR3 DNA is kept, with 45 bases framed from the first base. V sheds 6 bases and J sheds 3 bases, leaving 18 bases between their ends. The source material was healthy donor T cells cultured with leukemia cells. This chain joins TRBV19 to TRBJ2-7; perhaps TRBD1 is the D gene, with 7 bases matching. The receptor comes from a human donor in good health. Some clones in this sample may be carry-over from other donors' samples. CDR3 reads: CASSPTGGGIYEQYF. The base sequence is TGTGCCAGTAGCCCGACTGGAGGGGGCATCTACGAGCAGTACTTC.